The 13 T cell receptor beta chains below were found in one sample sequenced in a study of a mutant IDH1 vaccine in newly diagnosed glioma. TCRdb keeps only in-frame clones here, not all; method: immunoSEQ multiplex PCR. The table shows over 45,000 clones, with about 79% occurring only once. Their antigen targets remain unknown. Documented time point: week 35, safety follow-up. Every vaccination contained 300 ug of the mutant IDH1 20-mer peptide and was paired with topical imiquimod. The specimen comprised PBMCs, sampled from a glioma patient whose treatment included an IDH1 peptide vaccine. These receptors all stem from a man in his forties with glioma.

The CDR3 nucleotides read TGTGCCAGCAGCGGACTAGCGGTGTACAATGAGCAGTTCTTC. Protein sequence: CASSGLAVYNEQFF. The chain uses TRBV6-1 and TRBJ2-1; TRBD2 aligns across 10 bases. Germline loops: CDR1 MNHNS, CDR2 SASEGT. The CDR3 is 14 amino acids. With 6 bases clipped from V and 4 bases from J, the junction kept 3 bases outside the gene matches.

The gene calls are TRBV29-1 and TRBJ2-7; D is undetermined. Trimming took 2 bases from V and 6 from J, leaving 17 bases between them. This CDR3 is 14 amino acids long. The germline V gene encodes CDR1 SQVTM and CDR2 ANQGSEA. The CDR3 protein is CSVEFGGPPGEQYF. CDR3 DNA sequence: TGCAGCGTTGAATTTGGCGGCCCCCCGGGCGAGCAGTACTTC.

This clone was seen only once. The genes are TRBV28 and TRBJ1-4; D is possibly TRBD1 (6 bases). This CDR3 is built from 12 residues. Germline V gives CDR1 MDHEN, CDR2 SYDVKM. Trimming pared 6 bases from V and 7 bases from J, leaving 9 bases between. The CDR3 DNA sequence: TGTGCCAGCAGACAGGGACGTGAAAAACTGTTTTTT. Its protein product is CASRQGREKLFF.

This clone was detected only a few times. This chain joins TRBV5-6 and TRBJ1-1, with a possible D match to TRBD1 (5 bases). From germline, CDR1 is SGHDT and CDR2 YYEEEE. CDR3 length: 15 residues. V was shortened by 4 bases and J by 5 bases, with 18 bases between the two germline ends. CDR3 residues: CASSSFGLAGTEAFF. CDR3 sequence (DNA): TGTGCCAGCAGCAGCTTCGGGCTAGCAGGGACTGAAGCTTTCTTT.

To note about this clone: The identical CDR3 is also encoded by other nucleotide sequences in the sample. The CDR3 DNA reads as TGTGCCAGCAGTGACCGGAGGAGCAATCAGCCCCAGCATTTT. This sequence encodes CASSDRRSNQPQHF. The genes are TRBV6-1 and TRBJ1-5; D call uncertain. CDR1 is MNHNS and CDR2 is SASEGT in the germline V gene. V lost 3 bases to trimming and J lost 1 base, with 7 bases between them. CDR3 length: 14 residues.

V usage is TRBV7-8 and J usage is TRBJ2-7; the D is unclear. Germline loops: CDR1 SGHVS, CDR2 FQNEAQ. The CDR3 is made up of 15 amino acids. The V end was cut by 10 bases, the J end by 0 bases, with 19 bases between. The CDR3 region is CATASREGISYEQYF. The CDR3, as DNA: TGTGCCACCGCATCAAGGGAAGGGATCTCCTACGAGCAGTACTTC.

The chain couples TRBV5-1 to TRBJ1-1, with 9 bases lining up with TRBD1. Germline CDR1 SGHRS, CDR2 YFSETQ. The CDR3 sequence is 14 residues long. Unmatched junction bases numbered 6, after V lost 3 bases and J lost 6 bases. The CDR3 reads CASSSGTGWAEAFF. The DNA for the CDR3 is TGCGCCAGCAGCTCAGGGACAGGGTGGGCTGAAGCTTTCTTT. Supplemented by reference TRBV5-1 and TRBJ1-1, the full variable domain reads KAGVTQTPRYLIKTRGQQVTLSCSPISGHRSVSWYQQTPGQGLQFLFEYFSETQRNKGNFPGRFSGRQFSNSRSEMNVSTLELGDSALYLCASSSGTGWAEAFFGQGTRLTVV.

V is TRBV11-3 and J is TRBJ2-4, with D possibly TRBD1 on 6 matching bases. This CDR3 is 17 amino acids long. CDR1 is SGHNT and CDR2 is YENEEA in the germline V gene. The germline V and J ends were trimmed by 1 base and 3 bases, with 16 bases remaining between them. In DNA, the CDR3 is TGTGCCAGCAGCTTAGGGGGACACCTTTTGGGCAAAAACATTCAGTACTTC. Translating gives CASSLGGHLLGKNIQYF.

This rearrangement joins TRBV5-1 to TRBJ1-4; no clear D. The CDR3 contains 16 residues. V lost 0 bases and J 8 bases, leaving 17 bases between the germline ends. CDR1 is SGHRS and CDR2 is YFSETQ in the germline V gene. The DNA for the CDR3 is TGCGCCAGCAGCTTGGGGTCAGGACGGGATTTAGAAAAACTGTTTTTT. This encodes CASSLGSGRDLEKLFF.

The rearrangement links TRBV5-6 to TRBJ2-7; no definite D call. The CDR3 contains 14 residues. CDR1 and CDR2 (germline): SGHDT, YYEEEE. V gave up 0 bases and J gave up 2 bases, with 9 bases separating them. CDR3 loop: CASSLVGITYEQYF. Written as DNA, the CDR3 is TGTGCCAGCAGCTTGGTGGGGATAACCTACGAGCAGTACTTC.

The chain employs TRBV11-2 and TRBJ2-1; perhaps TRBD1 as D (5 bases). The CDR3 consists of 14 residues. The germline V gene has CDR1 SGHAT and CDR2 FQNNGV. Trimming took off 1 base at V and 8 bases at J, with 12 bases between the two ends. The CDR3 here is CASSLGGLGDEQFF. DNA of the CDR3: TGTGCCAGCAGCTTAGGGGGCCTAGGGGATGAGCAGTTCTTC.

The genes are TRBV30 and TRBJ1-3; D not resolved. The V gene lost 1 base and the J gene lost 2 bases, with 15 bases spanning the gap. Per germline, CDR1 GTSNPN and CDR2 SVGIG (reference sequence). The CDR3 covers 16 residues. Written as DNA, the CDR3 is TGTGCCTGGAGTGCCGGGTTCCTTGACACTGGAAACACCATATATTTT. Translating gives CAWSAGFLDTGNTIYF.

This clone was counted a few times. V gene TRBV30 combines with J gene TRBJ2-1; 10 bases map to TRBD2. Per the germline V gene, CDR1 is GTSNPN and CDR2 is SVGIG (reference sequence). The ends lost 5 bases at V and 7 bases at J; junction bases unmatched: 5. This CDR3 comprises 13 residues. CDR3 amino acids: CAWEREGHNEQFF. In nucleotides, the CDR3 is TGTGCCTGGGAGCGGGAGGGCCATAATGAGCAGTTCTTC.